This entry describes one TCR beta chain. Its cognate antigen is unknown. These data come from a study of brain T cells in children with intractable seizures. Study-level results: Pre-surgery blood may have been undersampled, hiding some clones. Patients' HCMV serostatus was unknown; virus specificity rests on CDR3 similarity alone.

Germline trimming cut 5 bases from V and 8 bases from J; bases unmatched to any gene: 5. CDR3 size: 12 residues. Germline CDR1 and CDR2: SGHNT and YYREEE (reference sequence). TCRdb keeps only in-frame clones here, not all; method: immunoSEQ multiplex PCR. This table has 50,000 to 80,000 clones, 95% to 97% appearing once. The sequenced cases were selected for having the highest brain T cell transcript signatures. Pre-surgery treatment included at least one anti-epileptic drug. Sequencing used peripheral blood, obtained at surgery. This chain connects TRBV5-4 to TRBJ1-2, with TRBD1 matching 8 bases. The source of this sequence is a boy in the first two years of life with focal cortical dysplasia and intractable seizures. The CDR3 DNA is TGTGCCAGCAGAGGACAGGGCGAAGGCTACACCTTC. It encodes CASRGQGEGYTF.